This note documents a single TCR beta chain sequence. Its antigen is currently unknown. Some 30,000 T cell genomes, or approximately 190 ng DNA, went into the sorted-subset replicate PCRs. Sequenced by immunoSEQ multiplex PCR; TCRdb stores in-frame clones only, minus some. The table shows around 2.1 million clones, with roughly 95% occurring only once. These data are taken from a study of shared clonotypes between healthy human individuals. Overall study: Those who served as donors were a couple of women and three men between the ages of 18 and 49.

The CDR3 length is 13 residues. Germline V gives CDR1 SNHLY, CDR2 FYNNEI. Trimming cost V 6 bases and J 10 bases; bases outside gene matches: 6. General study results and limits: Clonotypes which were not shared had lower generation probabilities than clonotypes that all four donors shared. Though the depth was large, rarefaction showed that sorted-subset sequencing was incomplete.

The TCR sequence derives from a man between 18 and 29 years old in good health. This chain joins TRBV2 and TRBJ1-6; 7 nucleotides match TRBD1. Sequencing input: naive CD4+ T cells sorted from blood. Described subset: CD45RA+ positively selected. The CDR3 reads CASRRVTGSPLHF. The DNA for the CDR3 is TGTGCCAGCAGACGGGTGACAGGGTCACCCCTCCACTTT.